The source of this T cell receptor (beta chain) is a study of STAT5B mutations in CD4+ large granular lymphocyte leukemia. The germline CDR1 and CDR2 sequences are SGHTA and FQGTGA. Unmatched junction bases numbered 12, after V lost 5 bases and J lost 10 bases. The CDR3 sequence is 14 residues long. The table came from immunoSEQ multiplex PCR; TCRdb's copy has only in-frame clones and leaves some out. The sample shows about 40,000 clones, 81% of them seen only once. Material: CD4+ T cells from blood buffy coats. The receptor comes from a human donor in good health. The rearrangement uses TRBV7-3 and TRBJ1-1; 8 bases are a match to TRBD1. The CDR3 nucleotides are TGTGCCAGCAGCCCCAATCAGGGGGCAGGGCTAGCTTTCTTT. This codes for CASSPNQGAGLAFF.